These 26 T cell receptor beta chains were all obtained from the same sample, sequenced in a study of shared clonotypes between healthy human individuals. Assay used: immunoSEQ multiplex PCR; TCRdb lists only in-frame clones, some missing. Of around 1,100,000 clones listed, about 72% are singletons. Specimen: memory CD4+ T cells from PBMCs. Documented subset: CD45RA-negative fraction. The receptors here all came from a man in his late teens or twenties in good health. Some clones in this sample may be carry-over from other donors' samples.

Only one count was recorded for this clone. The chain is built from TRBV7-9 and TRBJ2-1, with TRBD2 identical over 12 bases. The CDR3 is 14 residues long. CDR1 and CDR2 (germline): SEHNR, FQNEAQ (reference sequence). V was clipped by 7 bases and J by 7 bases; unmatched bases: 5. The CDR3 DNA reads as TGTGCCAGCACCCGACTAGCGGGAGTTAATGAGCAGTTCTTC. Amino acid sequence: CASTRLAGVNEQFF.

The chain combines TRBV7-2 with TRBJ2-4; D gene ambiguous. Germline values: CDR1 SGHTA, CDR2 FQGNSA. With 5 bases removed from V and 7 bases from J, the gap between germline ends came to 6 bases. The CDR3 runs 11 residues. CDR3 loop: CASSRLNIQYF. In DNA form, the CDR3 reads TGTGCCAGCAGCCGCCTTAACATTCAGTACTTC.

The chain has TRBV5-4 and TRBJ2-3, with 11 bases identical to TRBD2. There are 16 residues in the CDR3. The V and J ends lost 1 base and 4 bases, in that order; junction bases with no gene match: 5. CDR1 is SGHNT, CDR2 YYREEE, per germline (reference sequence). The CDR3 is CASSLRLAGGADTQYF. Here the CDR3 DNA reads TGTGCCAGCAGCTTGCGGCTAGCGGGAGGAGCAGATACGCAGTATTTT.

V gene TRBV7-2 combines with J gene TRBJ2-5; maybe TRBD2 (6 bases). Germline loops: CDR1 SGHTA, CDR2 FQGNSA. The CDR3 contains 13 residues. The V end was cut by 1 base, the J end by 7 bases, with 10 bases between. The DNA of the CDR3 is TGTGCCAGCAGCTTAGTGGTGGAGGGGACCCAGTACTTC. Encoded protein: CASSLVVEGTQYF.

A note on this clone: Other DNA sequences of this sample code for an identical CDR3. The chain recombines TRBV7-2 with TRBJ1-2; weak D call: TRBD1 (5 bases). V lost 4 bases and J 5 bases, leaving 11 bases between the germline ends. CDR3 length: 13 residues. Per the germline V gene, CDR1 is SGHTA and CDR2 is FQGNSA. The CDR3 region has the DNA TGTGCCAGCAGCTCCTCAGGGATTTATGGCTACACCTTC. It codes for CASSSSGIYGYTF.

This clone occurred once. This likely stems from a read error, as it lies one base from a far larger clone. The chain employs TRBV6-6 and TRBJ2-5, with 10 bases matching TRBD2. The end of the DNA is better explained by TRBJ2-7, so the J call may be wrong. The germline CDR1 and CDR2 sequences are MNHNY and SVGAGI (reference sequence). This CDR3 is built from 16 residues. In DNA, the CDR3 is TGTGCCATCAGTTACACGGCTAGCGGGAGCTCCTACGAGCAGTACTTC. Residues: CAISYTASGSSYEQYF.

The chain uses TRBV4-2 and TRBJ2-5, with 7 bases that match TRBD2. The germline V gene encodes CDR1 LGHNA and CDR2 YNFKEQ. The V segment lost 4 bases and the J segment 11 bases; nucleotides outside the gene matches: 13. CDR3 length equals 14 residues. CDR3 DNA: TGTGCCAGCAGCCCAGGACTAGTCTCGCGGGAGCAGTACTTC. As protein: CASSPGLVSREQYF.

This rearrangement joins TRBV6-1 to TRBJ2-7; 9 positions agree with TRBD1. The CDR3 consists of 12 residues. Germline CDR1 and CDR2: MNHNS and SASEGT. Germline trimming cut 3 bases from V and 9 bases from J; bases unmatched to any gene: 3. CDR3 residues: CASSDPDRGQYF. CDR3 DNA sequence: TGTGCCAGCAGTGATCCGGACAGGGGGCAGTACTTC.

The V gene is TRBV2, the J gene TRBJ1-5; a weak D match, TRBD1 (5 bases). The germline V gene encodes CDR1 SNHLY and CDR2 FYNNEI. Between the trimmed V and J ends, which lost 4 bases and 4 bases, there was a span of 8 bases. CDR3 length: 13 amino acids. The CDR3 spells CASSVGLNQPQHF. CDR3 sequence (DNA): TGTGCCAGCAGTGTGGGACTTAATCAGCCCCAGCATTTT.

The rearrangement joins TRBV28 to TRBJ2-1, with TRBD2 identical over 7 bases. Per germline, CDR1 MDHEN and CDR2 SYDVKM. Trimming took 3 bases from V and 6 from J; bases not matched to a gene: 5. This CDR3 contains 14 residues. The CDR3 region has the DNA TGTGCCAGCAGTTTTCCCGGGACTACCAATGAGCAGTTCTTC. Translated: CASSFPGTTNEQFF.

Details on this clone: This sample includes further DNA sequences coding for the same CDR3. The chain couples TRBV18 to TRBJ2-3; D perhaps matches TRBD2 (6 bases). This CDR3 contains 13 residues. Trimming took off 3 bases at V and 6 bases at J, with 10 bases between the two ends. Looked up from germline, CDR1 is KGHSH and CDR2 is LQKENI. Here the CDR3 DNA reads TGTGCCAGCTCACCCCCTAGCGCGGATACGCAGTATTTT. Translating it yields CASSPPSADTQYF.

In this sample, this clone turned up a few times. The gene calls are TRBV19 and TRBJ1-6, with a weak D call TRBD1 (5 bases). Trimming cost V 5 bases and J 7 bases, with 12 bases left between them. The CDR3 sequence is 14 residues long. Germline CDR1 LNHDA, CDR2 SQIVND (reference sequence). The CDR3 sequence is CASSSAGTNSPLHF. CDR3 in DNA: TGTGCCAGTAGTTCGGCCGGGACCAATTCACCCCTCCACTTT.

This clone was recorded once. V and J are TRBV15 and TRBJ1-2; D gene uncertain. Germline values: CDR1 LNHNV, CDR2 YYDKDF (reference sequence). This CDR3 region has 17 residues. V was cut by 0 bases and J by 0 bases, with 14 bases left in between. This chain's CDR3 is CATSRDRGGSTNYGYTF. In DNA form, the CDR3 reads TGTGCCACCAGCAGAGATCGGGGAGGATCCACTAACTATGGCTACACCTTC.

The sample holds one count of this clone. The V gene is TRBV5-1, the J gene TRBJ2-4; 7 bases fit TRBD1. Germline assignment: CDR1 SGHRS and CDR2 YFSETQ. After removal of 4 bases from V and 8 bases from J, the junction contained 9 bases not matched to a gene. The CDR3 has 14 residues. Here the CDR3 reads CASSLRQGFDIQYF. For the CDR3, the DNA is TGCGCCAGCAGCCTGCGACAGGGATTTGACATTCAGTACTTC.

The J gene is TRBJ2-7, the V gene TRBV12-1; the table gives TRBD2 as D, unverified against the DNA. TRBV12-1 is a known pseudogene. CDR3 length: 19 amino acids. The CDR3 DNA follows: TGTGCCAGCAGCTTGTCCCTTGGCTTGACTAGCGGGGGATCCTACGAGCAGTACTTC. Protein product: CASSLSLGLTSGGSYEQYF.

J is TRBJ2-7 and V is TRBV6-6, with 8 nucleotides matching TRBD2. Germline values: CDR1 MNHNY, CDR2 SVGAGI (reference sequence). CDR3 length equals 15 residues. J was trimmed by 4 bases and V by 6 bases; bases with no gene match: 11. CDR3 region: CASRRSGAQTYEQYF. CDR3 nucleotides: TGTGCCAGCAGGCGTAGCGGGGCTCAGACATACGAGCAGTACTTC.

The CDR3 DNA sequence: TGTGCCAGCAGTGACCCGGGAGCCGATGGCTACACCTTC. It codes for CASSDPGADGYTF. The rearrangement joins TRBV28 to TRBJ1-2; no firm D call. The germline CDR1 and CDR2 sequences are MDHEN and SYDVKM. V was clipped by 5 bases and J by 6 bases, with 13 bases between them. This CDR3 is built from 13 residues.

This clone was seen just once. V gene TRBV29-1 combines with J gene TRBJ2-3; D is possibly TRBD1 (5 bases). Germline V gene lookup returns CDR1 SQVTM and CDR2 ANQGSEA. V lost 7 bases and J lost 2, with 13 bases in between. This CDR3 spans 13 amino acids. CDR3 sequence reads: CSARDSYTDTQYF. The CDR3 DNA reads as TGCAGCGCCCGAGACAGCTACACAGATACGCAGTATTTT.

V usage is TRBV28 and J usage is TRBJ2-7, with a weak D call TRBD2 (5 bases). Per the germline V gene, CDR1 is MDHEN and CDR2 is SYDVKM. This CDR3 contains 13 residues. V was clipped by 3 bases and J by 4 bases, with 10 bases between them. DNA of the CDR3: TGTGCCAGCAGTTTCATTTGGGAGTACGAGCAGTACTTC. Its translation is CASSFIWEYEQYF.

V gene TRBV28 combines with J gene TRBJ1-4; D is ambiguous. Germline-derived CDR1 and CDR2 are MDHEN and SYDVKM. The CDR3 contains 17 residues. V shed 3 bases and J shed 3 bases, with 17 bases lying between them. The CDR3 nucleotides are TGTGCCAGCAGTTTTGGACGGTTCTCCGGGGCTAATGAAAAACTGTTTTTT. Encoded protein: CASSFGRFSGANEKLFF.

The J gene is TRBJ1-2, the V gene TRBV5-1; 8 bases map to TRBD1. The length of the CDR3 is 15 residues. Germline V gene data show CDR1 as SGHRS and CDR2 as YFSETQ. J was trimmed by 3 bases and V by 6 bases; bases with no gene match: 10. The CDR3 region has the DNA TGCGCCAGCACGCACGGGGCAGGGGGCGACTATGGCTACACCTTC. The encoded protein is CASTHGAGGDYGYTF.

The V call is TRBV28, the J call TRBJ1-4, with D perhaps matching TRBD1 (6 bases). Germline CDR1 MDHEN, CDR2 SYDVKM. Trimming removed 2 bases from V and 2 bases from J, with 12 bases in between. CDR3 length equals 16 residues. Here the CDR3 reads CASSLVGAATNEKLFF. Here the CDR3 DNA reads TGTGCCAGCAGTTTAGTGGGGGCGGCCACTAATGAAAAACTGTTTTTT. The full variable domain, its missing parts supplied by reference TRBV28 and TRBJ1-4, is DVKVTQSSRYLVKRTGEKVFLECVQDMDHENMFWYRQDPGLGLRLIYFSYDVKMKEKGDIPEGYSVSREKKERFSLILESASTNQTSMYLCASSLVGAATNEKLFFGSGTQLSVL.

The V and J genes are TRBV5-1 and TRBJ2-7, with 8 bases fitting TRBD1. Germline assignment: CDR1 SGHRS and CDR2 YFSETQ. With V trimmed by 3 bases and J by 5 bases, 7 bases remained unmatched. This CDR3 has 14 amino acids. Here the CDR3 reads CASSSDRGGHEQYF. Written as DNA, the CDR3 is TGCGCCAGCAGCTCTGACAGGGGTGGGCACGAGCAGTACTTC.

The V gene is TRBV7-2, the J gene TRBJ2-5; 8 bases are a match to TRBD2. J lost 1 base, V lost 5 bases, and 12 bases had no gene match. Looked up from germline, CDR1 is SGHTA and CDR2 is FQGNSA. This CDR3 comprises 17 residues. CDR3 region: CASSDPIAGPTQETQYF. In DNA form, the CDR3 reads TGTGCCAGCAGCGACCCCATAGCGGGACCCACCCAAGAGACCCAGTACTTC.

This chain uses TRBV9 with TRBJ2-1, with D possibly being TRBD1 (6 bases). V lost 4 bases to trimming and J lost 2 bases, with 13 bases between them. The CDR3 has 15 amino acids. Germline V gene lookup returns CDR1 SGDLS and CDR2 YYNGEE. Here the CDR3 DNA reads TGTGCCAGCAGCCCCCGAGGACAGACCTACAATGAGCAGTTCTTC. Translated: CASSPRGQTYNEQFF.

This chain joins TRBV7-6 and TRBJ1-1; 8 nucleotides match TRBD1. CDR1 and CDR2 from the germline V gene are SGHVS and FNYEAQ. There are 16 residues in the CDR3. J was trimmed by 0 bases and V by 2 bases; bases with no gene match: 5. For the CDR3, the DNA is TGTGCCAGCAGCTTAATCCAGGGGGCCCTGAACACTGAAGCTTTCTTT. It encodes CASSLIQGALNTEAFF. The whole variable domain, filled in from reference TRBV7-6 and TRBJ1-1, reads GAGVSQSPRYKVTKRGQDVALRCDPISGHVSLYWYRQALGQGPEFLTYFNYEAQQDKSGLPNDRFSAERPEGSISTLTIQRTEQRDSAMYRCASSLIQGALNTEAFFGQGTRLTVV.